This T cell receptor (beta chain) was profiled in a study of T cell responses to AZD1222 COVID-19 vaccine. Trimming took off 4 bases at V and 4 bases at J, with 9 bases between the two ends. CDR1 is LNHDA and CDR2 is SQIVND in the germline V gene (reference sequence). This CDR3 spans 13 amino acids. TCRdb's copy holds only in-frame clones and misses some; the assay was immunoSEQ multiplex PCR. Of 190,000 or so clones listed, 90% to 95% are singletons. Broader study findings: The reported proportion of spike-specific TCRs targeting unmutated variant regions was nearly half. Females outnumbered males among donors, who were mostly white British; clonal diversity was possibly underestimated. Samples come after the peak T cell response, not at day 14. Baseline seropositivity occurred in only six AZD1222 recipients.

This clone appeared a single time. Its antigen remains unidentified. Source: peripheral blood, taken 28 days after the second AZD1222 dose. The rearrangement links TRBV19 to TRBJ2-3; D not resolved. The receptor was isolated from an adult who received the AZD1222 COVID-19 vaccine. The CDR3 reads CASSKDSPDTQYF. The CDR3 bases are TGTGCCAGTAGTAAGGATTCGCCAGATACGCAGTATTTT.